This T cell receptor beta chain was observed in a study of blood T cells in healthy people across ages. A second PCR of 7 to 11 cycles used a sample-barcoded 5' primer and a J-beta primer mix. TCRdb fed the 5' RACE reads into MiXCR, producing one record per CDR3 protein. The sample yields 800,000 to 1,000,000 distinct CDR3 sequences, roughly 52% seen once. This CDR3 comprises 12 residues. CDR1 is LNHNV, CDR2 YYDKDF, per germline (reference sequence). Trimming removed 8 bases from V and 5 bases from J, with 7 bases in between. This clonotype was observed a few times. V gene TRBV15 combines with J gene TRBJ1-6, with D unclear. The source of this sequence is a man between 25 and 39 years old in good health. The specimen was blood. CDR3 nucleotides: TGTGCCACCCGGATTAATAATTCACCCCTCCACTTT. This translates into CATRINNSPLHF.